This T cell receptor beta chain was documented in a study of blood T cell repertoires in COVID-19. Study-wide context: Material from acute and convalescent COVID-19 was sourced from the United States, Italy and Spain. T cells, B-cell-depleted T cells, or PBMCs provided the cDNA or gDNA that served as material.

Assay: immunoSEQ multiplex PCR; the TCRdb copy retains only in-frame clones and omits some. The sample lists 150,000 to 200,000 clones, 82% occurring once. Germline V CDR1 and CDR2: LGHDT, YNNKEL (reference sequence). The CDR3 spans 14 residues. V lost 1 base to trimming and J lost 0 bases, with 7 bases between them. The chain joins TRBV3-1 (or the pseudogene TRBV3-2) to TRBJ2-7; D unclear. The sequencing input was peripheral blood. The TCR originated in a woman aged 70-85 years with acute or convalescent COVID-19. CDR3 bases: TGTGCCAGCAGCCAAGGCAGGATCTCCTACGAGCAGTACTTC. Translation gives CASSQGRISYEQYF.